Below are 24 T cell receptor beta chains sequenced from a single sample in a study of siplizumab effects on memory and regulatory T cells. For about 6 days at 37°C, the mixed lymphocyte reaction cells were kept in coculture. Their recognized antigens are unknown. Assay used: immunoSEQ multiplex PCR; TCRdb lists only in-frame clones, some missing. The profile shows 10,000 to 15,000 clones, approximately 45% of them singletons. The sample consisted of CFSE-low (dividing) CD8+ T cells sorted from an allogeneic mixed lymphocyte reaction. The receptors here all came from a human donor in good health; the cells came from an allogeneic mixed lymphocyte reaction. Some clones in this sample may be carry-over from other donors' samples.

This clone has just a few counts. This chain connects TRBV27 to TRBJ2-7; TRBD2 matches at 10 bases. The CDR3 has 16 amino acids. V lost 1 base to trimming and J lost 4 bases; unmatched junction nucleotides: 7. Germline V gene lookup returns CDR1 MNHEY and CDR2 SMNVEV (reference sequence). CDR3 sequence reads: CASSLWSGRAEYEQYF. The CDR3, as DNA: TGTGCCAGCAGTTTATGGAGCGGGAGGGCCGAATACGAGCAGTACTTC.

The gene calls are TRBV7-9 and TRBJ2-6; D ambiguous. This CDR3 comprises 15 residues. In germline, CDR1 is SEHNR, CDR2 FQNEAQ (reference sequence). V shed 3 bases and J shed 3 bases, with 9 bases lying between them. The CDR3 loop is CASSLTAGGANVLTF. For the CDR3, the DNA is TGTGCCAGCAGCTTGACGGCCGGTGGGGCCAACGTCCTGACTTTC.

Comments on this clone: An end of the junction does not agree with germline; a read error may underlie this. Here the CDR3 reads CASSSAQTRQGDF. The CDR3 region has the DNA TGTGCCAGCAGCTCCGCTCAGACGAGACAGGGAGACTTC. This sequence joins TRBV7-9 and TRBJ2-7; 7 bases align to TRBD1. This CDR3 contains 13 residues. CDR1 is SEHNR, CDR2 FQNEAQ, per germline (reference sequence).

There are many counts of this clone. The J gene is TRBJ2-7, the V gene TRBV6-5; 9 bases are a match to TRBD2. The germline V gene has CDR1 MNHEY and CDR2 SVGAGI. The CDR3 consists of 15 residues. V was pared by 4 bases and J by 2 bases, with 6 bases of the junction left unmatched. Written as DNA, the CDR3 is TGTGCCAGCAGTTTCTATAGCGGGGGTGCCTACGAGCAGTACTTC. Translating gives CASSFYSGGAYEQYF.

The chain links TRBV4-1 to TRBJ1-5; D ambiguous. Germline V gene sequence: CDR1 MGHRA, CDR2 YSYEKL. There are 16 residues in the CDR3. The ends were cut back, 5 bases at V and 0 bases at J, with 14 bases in the middle. The CDR3: CASSTYTANSNQPQHF. The CDR3 DNA reads TGCGCCAGCAGCACCTACACCGCCAATAGCAATCAGCCCCAGCATTTT.

V and J are TRBV4-1 and TRBJ1-2; tentative D call: TRBD1 (5 bases). V dropped 1 base and J dropped 3 bases, with 12 bases sitting between them. The CDR3 consists of 15 residues. Germline values: CDR1 MGHRA, CDR2 YSYEKL. The CDR3 sequence: CASSQGLTVYYGYTF. CDR3 bases: TGCGCCAGCAGCCAAGGTTTGACAGTCTACTATGGCTACACCTTC.

The chain couples TRBV18 to TRBJ2-3; D might be TRBD2 (5 bases). The CDR3 runs to 15 residues. Germline V gene lookup returns CDR1 KGHSH and CDR2 LQKENI. V lost 5 bases and J 4 bases, leaving 16 bases between the germline ends. CDR3 sequence (DNA): TGTGCCAGCTCATCGGGATCACCGATCCCAGATACGCAGTATTTT. Its protein is CASSSGSPIPDTQYF. Full variable domain (missing parts from reference TRBV18 and TRBJ2-3): NAGVMQNPRHLVRRRGQEARLRCSPMKGHSHVYWYRQLPEEGLKFMVYLQKENIIDESGMPKERFSAEFPKEGPSILRIQQVVRGDSAAYFCASSSGSPIPDTQYFGPGTRLTVL.

The chain has TRBV11-3 and TRBJ2-1; 8 nucleotides align to TRBD2. Germline trimming cut 5 bases from V and 8 bases from J; bases unmatched to any gene: 14. Germline V gene data show CDR1 as SGHNT and CDR2 as YENEEA. The CDR3 contains 16 residues. CDR3 region: CASSPPRGGSFHEQFF. CDR3 nucleotides: TGTGCCAGCAGCCCCCCTCGGGGGGGCAGTTTCCATGAGCAGTTCTTC.

This chain links TRBV11-2 with TRBJ1-1; D is possibly TRBD1 (5 bases). The germline CDR1 and CDR2 sequences are SGHAT and FQNNGV. Trimming pared 7 bases from V and 4 bases from J, leaving 10 bases between. The CDR3 runs 12 residues. The CDR3 DNA follows: TGTGCCAGCAAGTTGGGGGGCACTGAAGCTTTCTTT. This encodes CASKLGGTEAFF.

The chain links TRBV11-1 to TRBJ1-1; D is unclear. Trimming cost V 5 bases and J 4 bases, with 14 bases left between them. The CDR3 totals 14 residues. Germline lookup yields CDR1 SGHAT and CDR2 FQDESV (reference sequence). This chain's CDR3 is CASSPHGGTTEAFF. The CDR3 bases are TGTGCCAGCAGCCCACACGGAGGAACCACTGAAGCTTTCTTT.

The chain has TRBV18 and TRBJ1-1; no clear D. Trimming left V 8 bases short and J 0 bases short, with 19 bases between. Germline lookup yields CDR1 KGHSH and CDR2 LQKENI. This CDR3 is built from 16 residues. For the CDR3, the DNA is TGTGCCAGCACCCCGCGGGAGGTGGCTCTGAACACTGAAGCTTTCTTT. This gives the protein CASTPREVALNTEAFF.

The chain has TRBV6-4 and TRBJ2-3, with no clear D. The CDR3 spans 15 residues. Per germline, CDR1 MRHNA and CDR2 SNTAGT. Deletions cut 4 bases from V and 4 bases from J, with 15 bases between. The CDR3 coding sequence is TGTGCCAGCAGTGCTGGCCCCAGCCCCCCAGATACGCAGTATTTT. Translating it yields CASSAGPSPPDTQYF.

This clone is medium-sized (0.01 to 0.1%). This chain links TRBV6-5 with TRBJ2-1, with D perhaps TRBD2 (5 bases). The V end was cut by 6 bases, the J end by 9 bases, with 12 bases between. The CDR3 spans 12 residues. Germline CDR1 reads MNHEY; CDR2 reads SVGAGI. Here the CDR3 DNA reads TGTGCCAGCAGACCGAGGGTCGGTGAGCAGTTCTTC. Translated: CASRPRVGEQFF.

The chain couples TRBV4-3 to TRBJ2-7; D possibly corresponds to TRBD2 (5 bases). Per germline, CDR1 LGHNA and CDR2 YSLEER. CDR3 length: 15 amino acids. Between the trimmed V and J ends, which lost 4 bases and 0 bases, there was a span of 13 bases. The CDR3: CASSLTDGDSYEQYF. Here the CDR3 DNA reads TGCGCCAGCAGCCTTACGGACGGGGACTCCTACGAGCAGTACTTC.

This chain links TRBV7-9 with TRBJ2-7; D uncertain. V dropped 1 base and J dropped 3 bases, with 1 base sitting between them. Germline lookup yields CDR1 SEHNR and CDR2 FQNEAQ (reference sequence). The CDR3 is made up of 11 amino acids. In nucleotides, the CDR3 is TGTGCCAGCAGCTTAGACTACGAGCAGTACTTC. Translation: CASSLDYEQYF. Combining the CDR3 with reference TRBV7-9 and TRBJ2-7 gives the whole variable domain DTGVSQNPRHKITKRGQNVTFRCDPISEHNRLYWYRQTLGQGPEFLTYFQNEAQLEKSRLLSDRFSAERPKGSFSTLEIQRTEQGDSAMYLCASSLDYEQYFGPGTRLTVT.

This chain connects TRBV7-6 to TRBJ1-1; D is uncertain. Trimming pared 0 bases from V and 8 bases from J, leaving 7 bases between. The CDR3 loop spans 12 amino acids. CDR1 is SGHVS, CDR2 FNYEAQ, per germline. The DNA of the CDR3 is TGTGCCAGCAGCTTAGCGTCCAGAGAAGCTTTCTTT. Protein sequence: CASSLASREAFF.

This clone is medium-sized within its sample. The CDR3 region is CASSPRERSSYEQYF. In nucleotides, the CDR3 is TGCGCCAGCAGCCCCAGGGAGCGGAGCTCCTACGAGCAGTACTTC. The chain couples TRBV4-1 to TRBJ2-7, with D perhaps given as TRBD1 or TRBD2 (5 bases each). V lost 4 bases and J lost 0, with 13 bases in between. Germline CDR1 reads MGHRA; CDR2 reads YSYEKL. This CDR3 contains 15 residues.

This clone was found a few times. The rearrangement uses TRBV19 and TRBJ2-7; 8 bases are a match to TRBD1. The CDR3 loop spans 14 amino acids. Germline V gene lookup returns CDR1 LNHDA and CDR2 SQIVND (reference sequence). V trimming: 7 bases; J trimming: 2 bases; junction bases outside the gene matches: 7. The CDR3, as DNA: TGTGCCAGTACCCCGGGGACAGGAGCCTACGAGCAGTACTTC. Translated: CASTPGTGAYEQYF.

DNA for the CDR3: TGTGCCAGCAGTTTAACCGCCTGGGGACAGGGGGCTTACGAGCAGTACTTC. Translating gives CASSLTAWGQGAYEQYF. The rearrangement links TRBV27 to TRBJ2-7, with 12 nucleotides matching TRBD1. CDR1 and CDR2 from the germline V gene are MNHEY and SMNVEV (reference sequence). The CDR3 runs to 17 residues. The V segment lost 2 bases and the J segment 4 bases; nucleotides outside the gene matches: 9.

This clone was detected only a few times. The genes are TRBV7-9 and TRBJ2-7; D uncertain. Germline V gives CDR1 SEHNR, CDR2 FQNEAQ (reference sequence). The CDR3 loop spans 16 amino acids. The V end was cut by 0 bases, the J end by 1 base, with 13 bases between. The CDR3: CASSLAVGFQSYEQYF. The DNA of the CDR3 is TGTGCCAGCAGCTTAGCGGTGGGTTTCCAGTCCTACGAGCAGTACTTC.

The CDR3 sequence: CASLSLQGRYNQPQHF. CDR3 in DNA: TGTGCCAGCCTTTCTTTACAGGGGAGGTACAATCAGCCCCAGCATTTT. V and J are TRBV19 and TRBJ1-5; 7 bases fit TRBD1. V trimming: 9 bases; J trimming: 3 bases; junction bases outside the gene matches: 14. Germline CDR1 reads LNHDA; CDR2 reads SQIVND (reference sequence). The CDR3 covers 16 residues.

The rearrangement joins TRBV27 to TRBJ1-2; 9 nucleotides line up with TRBD1. Trimming took 6 bases from V and 4 from J; bases not matched to a gene: 15. In germline, CDR1 is MNHEY, CDR2 SMNVEV (reference sequence). The CDR3 extends over 17 amino acids. CDR3 sequence: CASSQFGADRGVYGYTF. The DNA for the CDR3 is TGTGCCAGCAGCCAATTTGGGGCGGACAGGGGAGTCTATGGCTACACCTTC.

This sequence joins TRBV11-3 and TRBJ1-1, with D uncertain. Per the germline V gene, CDR1 is SGHNT and CDR2 is YENEEA. This CDR3 comprises 14 residues. V lost 5 bases and J lost 1, with 11 bases in between. The CDR3 DNA reads TGTGCCAGCAGCCCCATGGGAGAGAACACTGAAGCTTTCTTT. Translating it yields CASSPMGENTEAFF.

Ten or more counts support this clone. The rearrangement uses TRBV2 and TRBJ1-1; D unclear. Germline CDR1 and CDR2: SNHLY and FYNNEI. The CDR3 sequence is 13 residues long. V was trimmed by 3 bases and J by 1 base, leaving 6 bases between them. The CDR3 sequence is CASSDRRNTEAFF. The CDR3 DNA follows: TGTGCCAGCAGTGACAGGAGGAACACTGAAGCTTTCTTT.